This T cell receptor (beta chain) was observed in a study of neurological immune-mediated disorders. It was from 2 million PBMCs stored at -80 C that the unsorted libraries were obtained. Study conclusions and caveats: While HTLV-1-associated myelopathy showed the greatest TCR clonal expansion, multiple sclerosis showed the least, falling below healthy controls.

V shed 6 bases, J shed 5 bases, and the junction held 11 bases outside the gene matches. This CDR3 spans 14 amino acids. Germline V gene lookup returns CDR1 DFQATT and CDR2 SNEGSKA (reference sequence). The table lists this clonotype with a few counts. What it binds is unknown. It was by 5'RACE with 10-nucleotide random UMIs that the cDNA was made. The yield of each sequencing run was over 180 million TCR-beta sequences from 15-18 subjects. TCRdb independently ran MiXCR on the 5' RACE reads; one entry per CDR3 protein. The sample shows roughly 18,000 distinct CDR3 sequences, 27% of them seen only once.

The clonotype comes from a man aged 50-60 years with HTLV-1-associated myelopathy (HAM/TSP). Sequencing was performed on PBMCs. The rearrangement joins TRBV20-1 to TRBJ1-1, with 8 positions matching TRBD1. The chain's CDR3 is CSARDRSTGTEAFF. In nucleotides, the CDR3 is TGCAGTGCCAGGGACAGGTCGACGGGGACTGAAGCTTTCTTT.